The clone carrying this T cell receptor beta chain came up a few times. Its target is unknown. The source of the sample is a study of T cell responses to AZD1222 COVID-19 vaccine. Notes on the study in general: Along spike, vaccine-associated CD4 TCRs were found throughout, with dominance at 160-218 and 743-854. Unmutated variant regions reportedly attract nearly half of all spike-specific TCRs. Repertoires in all cases were sampled only once the peak T cell response had passed.

Data came from immunoSEQ multiplex PCR; TCRdb stores just in-frame clones and leaves some out. The repertoire holds about 170,000 clones, with around 88% as singletons. Trimming took 5 bases from V and 2 from J, leaving 13 bases between them. CDR1 SGHVS and CDR2 FNYEAQ come from the germline V gene. The CDR3 is 15 amino acids. Sequenced here: peripheral blood, sampled 28 days after the second AZD1222 dose. The chain joins TRBV7-6 to TRBJ2-1; D unresolved. The sequence was collected from an adult who received the AZD1222 COVID-19 vaccine. CDR3 nucleotide sequence: TGTGCCAGCAGCATTCTGGACGGACCCTACAATGAGCAGTTCTTC. It yields the protein CASSILDGPYNEQFF.